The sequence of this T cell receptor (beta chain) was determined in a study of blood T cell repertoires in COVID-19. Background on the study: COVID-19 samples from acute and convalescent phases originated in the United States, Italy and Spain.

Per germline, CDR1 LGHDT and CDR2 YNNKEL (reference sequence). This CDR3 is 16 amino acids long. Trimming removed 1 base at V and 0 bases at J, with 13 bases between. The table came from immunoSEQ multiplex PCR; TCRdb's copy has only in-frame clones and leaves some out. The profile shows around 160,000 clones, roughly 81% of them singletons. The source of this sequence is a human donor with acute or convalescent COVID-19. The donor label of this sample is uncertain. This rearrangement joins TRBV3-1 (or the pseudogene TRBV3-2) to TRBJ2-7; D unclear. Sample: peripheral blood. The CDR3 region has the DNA TGTGCCAGCAGCCAAGGGTCTCTAAGGAGCTCCTACGAGCAGTACTTC. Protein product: CASSQGSLRSSYEQYF.